These 24 T cell receptor beta chains were sequenced from one sample in a study of regulatory T cells in long-lasting Graves disease. Building the TCR beta libraries relied on iRepertoire HTBI primers, and CDR3 regions underwent Arm-PCR. Via MiXCR, TCRdb re-called the multiplex PCR reads, giving one row per CDR3 protein. The sample includes about 540,000 distinct CDR3 sequences, about 13% seen only once; the top ten take roughly 10%. Time point meaning: newly diagnosed GD, antithyroid drugs for less than 3 months. From RNA extracted from PBMCs, the TCR library was made. These same records also appear under a second study, on T cells in Graves' hyperthyroidism and ophthalmopathy.

The input for sequencing was peripheral blood mononuclear cells (PBMCs), taken at new diagnosis, from a patient treated with antithyroid drugs. The receptors stem from a man aged 30 to 45 with Graves disease.

For this clonotype: One junction end disagrees with the germline gene, perhaps due to a read error. The genes are TRBV5-1 and TRBJ2-1, with 7 nucleotides matching TRBD2. The CDR3 has 17 residues. Looked up from germline, CDR1 is SGHRS and CDR2 is YFSETQ. In DNA form, the CDR3 reads TGTGCCAGCAGCTTGGAGTTGAGGGCTAGCGGATACAATGAGCAGTTCTTC. It translates to CASSLELRASGYNEQFF.

This chain connects TRBV18 to TRBJ2-5; 7 nucleotides align to TRBD1. This CDR3 contains 17 residues. Germline values: CDR1 KGHSH, CDR2 LQKENI. V lost 5 bases, J lost 5 bases, and 17 bases stayed unmatched. Here the CDR3 DNA reads TGTGCCAGCTCAGCACTTAGACAGGGAATTGTCGGTGAGACCCAGTACTTC. It specifies CASSALRQGIVGETQYF.

This clonotype was seen ten or more times. This chain joins TRBV9 and TRBJ1-1; TRBD1 might be the D (5 bases). CDR1 SGDLS and CDR2 YYNGEE come from the germline V gene. There are 16 residues in the CDR3. Trimming stripped 0 bases from V and 5 bases from J, with 17 bases between. The CDR3 bases are TGTGCCAGCAGCGTAGACGGCAGGTCTTGGGGGACTGAAGCTTTCTTT. This codes for CASSVDGRSWGTEAFF.

This clonotype was counted at least ten times. The chain couples TRBV6-1 to TRBJ2-7; D perhaps matches TRBD1 (5 bases). Germline CDR1 reads MNHNS; CDR2 reads SASEGT. The length of the CDR3 is 14 residues. Trimming removed 1 base at V and 3 bases at J, with 10 bases between. In nucleotides, the CDR3 is TGTGCCAGCAGTGAAGGACAGCTACACTACGAGCAGTACTTC. Translated, it gives CASSEGQLHYEQYF.

The chain couples TRBV18 to TRBJ2-3, with 9 bases fitting TRBD1. The CDR3 covers 16 residues. Unmatched junction bases numbered 8, after V lost 2 bases and J lost 5 bases. Germline CDR1 reads KGHSH; CDR2 reads LQKENI. The CDR3 reads CASSPSGTGIGDTQYF. CDR3 bases: TGTGCCAGCTCACCATCCGGGACAGGGATCGGAGATACGCAGTATTTT.

This clonotype was recorded many times. The chain is built from TRBV29-1 and TRBJ2-1; possibly TRBD2 for D (6 bases). CDR3 length: 14 amino acids. V gave up 3 bases and J gave up 5 bases, with 14 bases separating them. CDR1 and CDR2 (germline): SQVTM, ANQGSEA. The DNA for the CDR3 is TGCAGCGTTGAGCTCGGAGGGAGAAACAATGAGCAGTTCTTC. Translated: CSVELGGRNNEQFF.

The chain combines TRBV4-2 with TRBJ2-3, with D possibly TRBD2 on 5 matching bases. V gave up 2 bases and J gave up 5 bases, with 14 bases separating them. Germline CDR1 reads LGHNA; CDR2 reads YNFKEQ. CDR3 length equals 15 residues. CDR3 in DNA: TGTGCCAGCAGCCAAATAATCGCGGGTAAAGATACGCAGTATTTT. Amino acids: CASSQIIAGKDTQYF.

This clonotype was observed many times. This chain uses TRBV18 with TRBJ1-1; D remains ambiguous. The CDR3 has 13 residues. Germline V gene sequence: CDR1 KGHSH, CDR2 LQKENI. The ends were cut back, 5 bases at V and 3 bases at J, with 10 bases in the middle. The CDR3 DNA follows: TGTGCCAGCTCAGCTAACGGATACACTGAAGCTTTCTTT. Amino acid sequence: CASSANGYTEAFF.

This clonotype was counted at least ten times. CDR3 amino acids: CASSRQGVNTGELFF. The CDR3 DNA reads as TGTGCCAGCAGCCGACAGGGGGTTAACACCGGGGAGCTGTTTTTT. V gene TRBV12-3 or TRBV12-4 combines with J gene TRBJ2-2; TRBD1 aligns across 9 bases. V was pared by 6 bases and J by 2 bases, with 4 bases of the junction left unmatched. The CDR3 totals 15 residues.

The V call is TRBV18, the J call TRBJ2-1; weak D call: TRBD1 (5 bases). Germline loops: CDR1 KGHSH, CDR2 LQKENI. This CDR3 region has 14 residues. Trimming stripped 6 bases from V and 8 bases from J, with 17 bases between. In nucleotides, the CDR3 is TGTGCCAGCTCCCATCTACAGGTAAGCGATGAGCAGTTCTTC. It specifies CASSHLQVSDEQFF.

This clonotype was seen only a few times. The rearrangement uses TRBV29-1 and TRBJ1-2; TRBD1 is a possible D gene (5 bases). Between the trimmed V and J ends, which lost 3 bases and 8 bases, there was a span of 16 bases. The CDR3 extends over 13 amino acids. The germline gives CDR1 SQVTM, CDR2 ANQGSEA. The CDR3 DNA is TGCAGCGTTGACAGGGCACCTTTTAGCGGCTACACCTTC. Translated: CSVDRAPFSGYTF.

The gene calls are TRBV25-1 and TRBJ2-1; D unresolved. The CDR3 runs to 14 residues. The germline V and J ends were trimmed by 2 bases and 7 bases, with 12 bases remaining between them. Per the germline V gene, CDR1 is MGHDK and CDR2 is SYGVNS. CDR3 DNA: TGTGCCAGCAGTGAAGGTATGGTTTGGAATGAGCAGTTCTTC. As protein: CASSEGMVWNEQFF.

This clonotype was observed at least ten times. The chain uses TRBV7-9 and TRBJ2-3; D is undetermined. Per germline, CDR1 SEHNR and CDR2 FQNEAQ (reference sequence). The CDR3 length is 14 residues. The germline V and J ends were trimmed by 1 base and 2 bases, with 7 bases remaining between them. The CDR3 DNA is TGTGCCAGCAGCTTAGAGCGCCACACAGATACGCAGTATTTT. It encodes CASSLERHTDTQYF. Using reference TRBV7-9 and TRBJ2-3 for the parts outside the CDR3, the full variable domain is DTGVSQNPRHKITKRGQNVTFRCDPISEHNRLYWYRQTLGQGPEFLTYFQNEAQLEKSRLLSDRFSAERPKGSFSTLEIQRTEQGDSAMYLCASSLERHTDTQYFGPGTRLTVL.

This clonotype was counted at least ten times. This chain uses TRBV2 with TRBJ1-6; 10 bases are a match to TRBD1. Germline-derived CDR1 and CDR2 are SNHLY and FYNNEI. The CDR3 is 16 residues long. V was clipped by 6 bases and J by 7 bases; unmatched bases: 9. CDR3 sequence reads: CASSAFRQGANSPLHF. CDR3 in DNA: TGTGCCAGCAGCGCGTTCCGACAGGGGGCGAATTCACCCCTCCACTTT. Combining the CDR3 with reference TRBV2 and TRBJ1-6 gives the whole variable domain EPEVTQTPSHQVTQMGQEVILRCVPISNHLYFYWYRQILGQKVEFLVSFYNNEISEKSEIFDDQFSVERPDGSNFTLKIRSTKLEDSAMYFCASSAFRQGANSPLHFGNGTRLTVT.

There are many counts of this clonotype. The chain has TRBV6-2 or TRBV6-3 and TRBJ2-3; D not certain. Germline V gene data show CDR1 as MNHEY and CDR2 as SVGEGT. V lost 3 bases and J 1 base, leaving 11 bases between the germline ends. The CDR3 contains 15 residues. The CDR3 here is CASSYLKGRTDTQYF. In nucleotides, the CDR3 is TGTGCCAGCAGTTATTTAAAGGGCCGCACAGATACGCAGTATTTT.

The chain joins TRBV6-9 to TRBJ2-3; TRBD1 matches 9 bases. The J segment lost 4 bases and the V segment lost 2 bases, leaving 13 bases of the junction unmatched. The CDR3 loop spans 18 amino acids. Germline loops: CDR1 MNHGY, CDR2 SVAAGI. The CDR3, as DNA: TGTGCCAGCAGTTATAGGACCTCCGGGACAGGGATCTCAGATACGCAGTATTTT. This translates into CASSYRTSGTGISDTQYF.

This clonotype was detected ten times or more. CDR3 DNA sequence: TGTGCCAGCAGTATCAGACAGGGGTCGGGTCAGCCCCAGCATTTT. Its translation is CASSIRQGSGQPQHF. The rearrangement joins TRBV27 to TRBJ1-5; 8 bases fit TRBD1. Per germline, CDR1 MNHEY and CDR2 SMNVEV (reference sequence). The CDR3 length is 15 residues. After removal of 5 bases from V and 6 bases from J, the junction contained 9 bases not matched to a gene.

This clonotype came up many times. V gene TRBV6-1 combines with J gene TRBJ2-1, with TRBD2 matching over 7 bases. The trim removed 5 bases at V and 2 bases at J, leaving 9 bases unmatched. The length of the CDR3 is 16 residues. Looked up from germline, CDR1 is MNHNS and CDR2 is SASEGT. In DNA, the CDR3 is TGTGCCAGCAGTACCCAGGGCGGGAGCCCCTACAATGAGCAGTTCTTC. Translated: CASSTQGGSPYNEQFF.

The chain has TRBV4-2 and TRBJ2-1; D call uncertain. This CDR3 has 12 amino acids. The ends were cut back, 0 bases at V and 8 bases at J, with 5 bases in the middle. Germline CDR1 and CDR2: LGHNA and YNFKEQ. CDR3 DNA sequence: TGTGCCAGCAGCCAAGATCGGGATGAGCAGTTCTTC. Translation gives CASSQDRDEQFF.

The chain combines TRBV30 with TRBJ2-7, with D tentatively TRBD1 (6 bases). V was trimmed by 3 bases and J by 3 bases, leaving 15 bases between them. CDR3 length: 14 residues. The germline V gene has CDR1 GTSNPN and CDR2 SVGIG (reference sequence). For the CDR3, the DNA is TGTGCCTGGAGGCGGACAGATGCCTTCTACGAGCAGTACTTC. This gives the protein CAWRRTDAFYEQYF.

This clonotype was picked up many times. V and J are TRBV20-1 and TRBJ1-2; D possibly corresponds to TRBD1 (5 bases). The CDR3 has 15 amino acids. Trimming removed 1 base from V and 4 bases from J, with 16 bases in between. The V gene's germline CDR1 is DFQATT and CDR2 SNEGSKA (reference sequence). Here the CDR3 DNA reads TGCAGTGCTAGAGCGGGGGGGAGGAGCGTCTATGGCTACACCTTC. Its translation: CSARAGGRSVYGYTF.

Many counts were recorded for this clonotype. The chain combines TRBV7-2 with TRBJ2-1; 7 nucleotides align to TRBD2. This CDR3 is built from 13 residues. Germline V lookup: CDR1 SGHTA, CDR2 FQGNSA. V dropped 3 bases and J dropped 15; count of bases not matched to a gene: 11. CDR3 loop: CASSLRGCGPRFF. The CDR3 bases are TGTGCCAGCAGCTTGCGGGGGTGTGGGCCGCGGTTCTTC. Using reference TRBV7-2 and TRBJ2-1 for the parts outside the CDR3, the full variable domain is GAGVSQSPSNKVTEKGKDVELRCDPISGHTALYWYRQSLGQGLEFLIYFQGNSAPDKSGLPSDRFSAERTGGSVSTLTIQRTQQEDSAVYLCASSLRGCGPRFFGPGTRLTVL.

This clonotype has ten or more counts. V gene TRBV30 combines with J gene TRBJ2-7; D gene uncertain. The CDR3 contains 11 residues. The ends were cut back, 5 bases at V and 4 bases at J, with 9 bases in the middle. Germline CDR1 is GTSNPN and CDR2 is SVGIG (reference sequence). The CDR3 loop reads CAWRYEYEQYF. The CDR3 DNA reads as TGTGCCTGGCGGTATGAATACGAGCAGTACTTC.

This clonotype appeared many times. The junction and the germline gene differ at one end; a read error may be behind it. The chain employs TRBV12-3 or TRBV12-4 and TRBJ2-1, with D hard to call. CDR3 length: 13 amino acids. The DNA for the CDR3 is TGTGCCAGCAGCTTAGGAACCAGGAATGAGCAGTTCTTC. Its protein is CASSLGTRNEQFF.